The clone carrying this TCR beta chain has a count of ten or more. Its antigen is still unknown. Healthy Caucasians were all of the donors. Germline CDR1 and CDR2: MGHDK and SYGVNS. The CDR3 has 15 residues. V was clipped by 6 bases and J by 0 bases, with 15 bases between them. One entry per CDR3 protein results from TCRdb running MiXCR on the 5' RACE reads. The table lists about 530,000 distinct CDR3 sequences, approximately 16% of them singletons. This sample is part of a study of identical twins. Whole-study findings and limits: Insertions were reduced in abundant cord blood beta clonotypes but not in memory repertoires. Twin-shared out-of-frame alpha sequences were enriched for low generation probability. A cross-sectional statistical analysis, not follow-up of the same donors, supported the conclusions.

These data were likewise used in another study, on yellow fever vaccine responses in identical twins.

The sample was CD4+ T cells sorted from blood. The chain carries TRBV25-1 and TRBJ2-7; tentatively, D is TRBD2 (6 bases). The receptor's source is a woman aged 18-29 years in good health. The DNA for the CDR3 is TGTGCCAGCAGCCCGAAGGCCGGGAGCTCCTACGAGCAGTACTTC. This gives the protein CASSPKAGSSYEQYF.